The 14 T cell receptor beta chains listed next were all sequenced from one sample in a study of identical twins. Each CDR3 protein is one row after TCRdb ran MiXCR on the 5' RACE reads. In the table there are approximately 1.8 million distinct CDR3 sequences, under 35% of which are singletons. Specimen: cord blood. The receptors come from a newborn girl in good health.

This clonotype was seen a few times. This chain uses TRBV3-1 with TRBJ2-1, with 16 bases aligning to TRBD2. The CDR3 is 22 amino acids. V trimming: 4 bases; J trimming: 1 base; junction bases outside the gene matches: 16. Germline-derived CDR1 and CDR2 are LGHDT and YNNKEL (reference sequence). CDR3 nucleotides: TGTGCCAGCAGCCTACGCGGACTAGGGACTAGCGGGAGGGACTATTCCTACAATGAGCAGTTCTTC. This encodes CASSLRGLGTSGRDYSYNEQFF.

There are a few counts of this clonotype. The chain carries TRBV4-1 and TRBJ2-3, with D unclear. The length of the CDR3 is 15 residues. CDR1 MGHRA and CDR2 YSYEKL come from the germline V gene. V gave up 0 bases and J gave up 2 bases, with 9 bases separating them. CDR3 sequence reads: CASSQEVLSTDTQYF. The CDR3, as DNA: TGCGCCAGCAGCCAAGAGGTACTTTCCACAGATACGCAGTATTTT.

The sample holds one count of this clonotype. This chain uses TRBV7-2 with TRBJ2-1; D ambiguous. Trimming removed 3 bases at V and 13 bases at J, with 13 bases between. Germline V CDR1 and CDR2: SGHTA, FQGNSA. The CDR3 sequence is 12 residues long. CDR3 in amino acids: CASSFHLPHQFF. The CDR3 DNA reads TGTGCCAGCAGCTTCCACCTACCACACCAGTTCTTC. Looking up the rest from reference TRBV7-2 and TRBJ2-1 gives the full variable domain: GAGVSQSPSNKVTEKGKDVELRCDPISGHTALYWYRQSLGQGLEFLIYFQGNSAPDKSGLPSDRFSAERTGGSVSTLTIQRTQQEDSAVYLCASSFHLPHQFFGPGTRLTVL.

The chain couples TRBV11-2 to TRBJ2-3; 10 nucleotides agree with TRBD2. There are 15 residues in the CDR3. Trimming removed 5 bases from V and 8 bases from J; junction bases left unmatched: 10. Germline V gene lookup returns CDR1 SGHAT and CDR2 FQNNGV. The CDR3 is CASSPRSGGAFTQYF. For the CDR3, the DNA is TGTGCCAGCAGCCCCCGCAGCGGGGGGGCCTTTACGCAGTATTTT. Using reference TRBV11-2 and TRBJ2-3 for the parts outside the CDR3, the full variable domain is EAGVAQSPRYKIIEKRQSVAFWCNPISGHATLYWYQQILGQGPKLLIQFQNNGVVDDSQLPKDRFSAERLKGVDSTLKIQPAKLEDSAVYLCASSPRSGGAFTQYFGPGTRLTVL.

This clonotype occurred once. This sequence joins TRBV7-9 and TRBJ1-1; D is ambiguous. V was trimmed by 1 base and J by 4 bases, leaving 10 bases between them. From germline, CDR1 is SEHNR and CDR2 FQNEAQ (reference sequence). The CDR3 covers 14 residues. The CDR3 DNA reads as TGTGCCAGCAGCTTAGTAGCGCGGCCCACTGAAGCTTTCTTT. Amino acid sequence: CASSLVARPTEAFF.

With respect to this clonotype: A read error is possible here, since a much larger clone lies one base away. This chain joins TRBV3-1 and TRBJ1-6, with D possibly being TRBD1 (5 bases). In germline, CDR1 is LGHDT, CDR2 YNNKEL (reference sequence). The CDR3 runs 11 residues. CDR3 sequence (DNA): TGTGTCAGCAGCCAGGGTTCACCCCTCCACTTT. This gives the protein CVSSQGSPLHF.

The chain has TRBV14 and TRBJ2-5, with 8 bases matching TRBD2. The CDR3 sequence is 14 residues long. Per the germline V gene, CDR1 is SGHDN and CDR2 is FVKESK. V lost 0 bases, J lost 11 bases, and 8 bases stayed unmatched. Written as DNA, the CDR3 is TGTGCCAGCAGCCAAGATTTCGGGGGGGTTGAGCAGTACTTC. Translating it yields CASSQDFGGVEQYF.

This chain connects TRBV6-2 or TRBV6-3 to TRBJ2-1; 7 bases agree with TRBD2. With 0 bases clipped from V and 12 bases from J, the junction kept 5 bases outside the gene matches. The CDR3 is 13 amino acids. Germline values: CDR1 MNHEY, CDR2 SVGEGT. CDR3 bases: TGTGCCAGCAGTTACTCGTGGCAGCGGGGGCAGTTCTTC. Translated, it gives CASSYSWQRGQFF.

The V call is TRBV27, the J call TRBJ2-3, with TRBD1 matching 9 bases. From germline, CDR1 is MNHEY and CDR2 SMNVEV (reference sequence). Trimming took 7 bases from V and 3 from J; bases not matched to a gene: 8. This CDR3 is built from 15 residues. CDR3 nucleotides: TGTGCCAGCACGGACCACAGGGGGCGTACAGATACGCAGTATTTT. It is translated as CASTDHRGRTDTQYF.

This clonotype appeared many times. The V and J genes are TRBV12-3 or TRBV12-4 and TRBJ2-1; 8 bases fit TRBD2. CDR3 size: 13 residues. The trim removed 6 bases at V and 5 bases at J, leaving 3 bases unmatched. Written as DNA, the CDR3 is TGTGCCAGCAGGATTAGCGGGAACAATGAGCAGTTCTTC. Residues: CASRISGNNEQFF.

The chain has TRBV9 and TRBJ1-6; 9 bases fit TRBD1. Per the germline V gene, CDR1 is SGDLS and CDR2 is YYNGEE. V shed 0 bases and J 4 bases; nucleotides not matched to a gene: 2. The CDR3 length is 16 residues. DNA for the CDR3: TGTGCCAGCAGCGTAGCCGGGACAGGGTATAATTCACCCCTCCACTTT. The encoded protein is CASSVAGTGYNSPLHF.

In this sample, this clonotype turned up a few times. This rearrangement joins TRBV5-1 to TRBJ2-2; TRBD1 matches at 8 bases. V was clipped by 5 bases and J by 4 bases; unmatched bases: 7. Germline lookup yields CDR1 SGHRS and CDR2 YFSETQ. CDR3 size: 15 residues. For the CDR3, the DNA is TGCGCCAGCAGACAAGGACAGGGCGGCACCGGGGAGCTGTTTTTT. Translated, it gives CASRQGQGGTGELFF.

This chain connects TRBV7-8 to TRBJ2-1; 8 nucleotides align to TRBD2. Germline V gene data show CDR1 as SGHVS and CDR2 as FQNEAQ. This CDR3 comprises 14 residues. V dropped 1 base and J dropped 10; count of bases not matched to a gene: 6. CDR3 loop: CASSLGRLATEQFF. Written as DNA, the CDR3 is TGTGCCAGCAGCTTAGGCCGACTAGCGACCGAGCAGTTCTTC.

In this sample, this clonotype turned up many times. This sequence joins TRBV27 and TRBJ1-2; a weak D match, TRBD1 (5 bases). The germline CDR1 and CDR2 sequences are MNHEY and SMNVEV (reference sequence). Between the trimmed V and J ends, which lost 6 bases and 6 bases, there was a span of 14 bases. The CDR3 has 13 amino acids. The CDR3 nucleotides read TGTGCCAGCAGCTTCAGAGGAGGGGATGGCTACACCTTC. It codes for CASSFRGGDGYTF.